This T cell receptor (beta chain) was sequenced for a study of blood T cell repertoires in COVID-19. Study information: Spain, Italy and the United States supplied samples that represented acute and convalescent COVID-19.

Original processing notes: Amplification of reference gene primers was used by the study to estimate nucleated cell counts. The assay was immunoSEQ multiplex PCR, and TCRdb's table has in-frame clones only and misses some. For V, J and clone size, that table is used; D and trimming come from the DNA. This sample has around 110,000 clones, with over 65% found just once. This CDR3 has 14 amino acids. In germline, CDR1 is LGHNA, CDR2 YSLEER. With 1 base removed from V and 10 bases from J, the gap between germline ends came to 11 bases. The sequenced sample was peripheral blood. This clonotype was obtained from a man aged 25 to 40 with acute or convalescent COVID-19. The chain combines TRBV4-3 with TRBJ1-6; D is perhaps TRBD1 (5 bases). In DNA form, the CDR3 reads TGCGCCAGCAGCCAAGTTGACAGCTGGTCACCCCTCCACTTT. This gives the protein CASSQVDSWSPLHF.